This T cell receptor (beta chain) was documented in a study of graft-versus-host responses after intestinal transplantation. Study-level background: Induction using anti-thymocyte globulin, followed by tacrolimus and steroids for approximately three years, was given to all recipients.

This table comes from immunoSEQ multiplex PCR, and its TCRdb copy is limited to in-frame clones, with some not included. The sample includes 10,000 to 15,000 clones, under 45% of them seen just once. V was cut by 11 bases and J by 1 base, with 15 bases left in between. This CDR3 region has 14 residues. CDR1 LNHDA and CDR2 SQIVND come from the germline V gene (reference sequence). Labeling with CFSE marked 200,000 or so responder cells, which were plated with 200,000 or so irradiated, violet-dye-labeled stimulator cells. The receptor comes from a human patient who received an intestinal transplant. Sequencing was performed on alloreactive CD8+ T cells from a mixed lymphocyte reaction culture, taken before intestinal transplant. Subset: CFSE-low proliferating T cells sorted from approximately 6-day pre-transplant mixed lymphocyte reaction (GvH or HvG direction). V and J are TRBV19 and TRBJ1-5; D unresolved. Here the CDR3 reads CAAKGLRSNQPQHF. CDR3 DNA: TGTGCCGCGAAAGGGCTAAGGAGCAATCAGCCCCAGCATTTT.